This T cell receptor (beta chain) is from a study of molecular identifiers for immune sequencing clone quantification. Study results and caveats: Sharing of a barcode by identical TCR molecules could cause highly expanded clone sizes to be underestimated.

A single record per CDR3 protein comes from TCRdb applying MiXCR to the PCR reads. The profile covers approximately 550,000 distinct CDR3 sequences, with about 21% appearing a single time and about 0.8% taken by the ten largest. This clonotype came up many times. Its antigen is unknown. CD8+CD4-CCR7+CD45RA+ cells were sorted as naive CD8 T cells. Germline V CDR1 and CDR2: LNHDA, SQIVND (reference sequence). With 8 bases removed from V and 6 bases from J, the gap between germline ends came to 14 bases. The CDR3 spans 13 residues. The sample comprised naive CD8+ T cells from blood, with Jurkat cell RNA spiked in. Specified subset: FACS-sorted CD8+CD4-CCR7+CD45RA+ naive T cells. The sequence derives from a human donor in good health. Some libraries in this study had Jurkat cell RNA spiked in. The chain uses TRBV19 and TRBJ1-5, with D possibly being TRBD1 (5 bases). Written as DNA, the CDR3 is TGTGCCAGTTCCCAGGGACCTGGTCAGCCCCAGCATTTT. Its translation is CASSQGPGQPQHF.